Below, 30 T cell receptor beta chains from the same sample are listed, as sequenced in a study of cytomegalovirus exposure and HLA in healthy donors. Researchers ran the PCR with 60 Vbeta and 13 Jbeta primers. Generated by immunoSEQ multiplex PCR, the TCRdb table keeps only in-frame clones and is missing some. The sample lists under 200,000 clones, around 79% seen once, with 3.5% to 5% in the top ten. The material sequenced was PBMCs. The receptor set was obtained from a woman aged 25 to 45 in good health and CMV-seropositive.

The chain has TRBV19 and TRBJ2-1; 14 positions match TRBD2. The CDR3 covers 15 residues. The V and J ends lost 4 bases and 8 bases, in that order; junction bases with no gene match: 4. In germline, CDR1 is LNHDA, CDR2 SQIVND (reference sequence). CDR3 loop: CASSRGLAGVDEQFF. The CDR3 DNA reads TGTGCCAGTAGTAGGGGACTAGCGGGAGTTGATGAGCAGTTCTTC.

The gene calls are TRBV7-2 and TRBJ2-1; D is possibly TRBD2 (5 bases). The V end lost 5 bases, the J end lost 0 bases, and 11 bases lay between the germline ends. The CDR3 is 15 residues long. CDR1 SGHTA and CDR2 FQGNSA come from the germline V gene. The CDR3 coding sequence is TGTGCCAGCAGCGGAGGACCTAGCTCCTACAATGAGCAGTTCTTC. It yields the protein CASSGGPSSYNEQFF.

The chain employs TRBV6-6 and TRBJ1-1; 7 bases line up with TRBD1. Germline CDR1 MNHNY, CDR2 SVGAGI (reference sequence). V lost 6 bases and J lost 5; bases outside the gene matches: 9. CDR3 size: 14 residues. The CDR3 here is CASSLPTGRTEAFF. CDR3 in DNA: TGTGCCAGCAGCCTCCCGACAGGGAGGACTGAAGCTTTCTTT.

The V gene is TRBV6-5, the J gene TRBJ2-7; the match to TRBD2 covers 7 bases. CDR3 length: 15 amino acids. V lost 9 bases and J lost 2; bases outside the gene matches: 13. Germline CDR1 is MNHEY and CDR2 is SVGAGI. CDR3 sequence (DNA): TGTGCCAGTTCCTTAAGACTAGCTGAAACCTACGAGCAGTACTTC. Its translation is CASSLRLAETYEQYF.

The V call is TRBV7-9, the J call TRBJ2-7; 14 nucleotides match TRBD2. The V gene's germline CDR1 is SEHNR and CDR2 FQNEAQ (reference sequence). V dropped 5 bases and J dropped 5; count of bases not matched to a gene: 5. The CDR3 has 15 amino acids. CDR3: CASSPGLAGDDEQYF. For the CDR3, the DNA is TGTGCCAGCAGCCCGGGACTAGCGGGAGACGACGAGCAGTACTTC.

The gene calls are TRBV15 and TRBJ2-1; 9 bases align to TRBD2. Germline V gives CDR1 LNHNV, CDR2 YYDKDF (reference sequence). CDR3 length: 14 amino acids. The V gene end was trimmed by 10 bases and the J gene end by 5 bases; junction bases not matched to a gene: 9. The CDR3 DNA sequence: TGTGCCAGGACTCTAGCGGGAACTGACAATGAGCAGTTCTTC. Amino acids: CARTLAGTDNEQFF. The entire variable domain, with the rest obtained from reference TRBV15 and TRBJ2-1, is as follows: DAMVIQNPRYQVTQFGKPVTLSCSQTLNHNVMYWYQQKSSQAPKLLFHYYDKDFNNEADTPDNFQSRRPNTSFCFLDIRSPGLGDTAMYLCARTLAGTDNEQFFGPGTRLTVL.

V gene TRBV7-8 combines with J gene TRBJ1-5, with D maybe TRBD1 (5 bases). Per germline, CDR1 SGHVS and CDR2 FQNEAQ. The CDR3 has 14 amino acids. Trimming removed 7 bases from V and 6 bases from J, with 16 bases in between. The CDR3 DNA is TGTGCCAGCACCCGGGGGGTATCGAGTCAGCCCCAGCATTTT. Translating gives CASTRGVSSQPQHF. Full variable domain (remainder filled in from reference TRBV7-8 and TRBJ1-5): GAGVSQSPRYKVAKRGQDVALRCDPISGHVSLFWYQQALGQGPEFLTYFQNEAQLDKSGLPSDRFFAERPEGSVSTLKIQRTQQEDSAVYLCASTRGVSSQPQHFGDGTRLSIL.

The CDR3, as DNA: TGTGCCTGGGGAGGACAGGGCAGCGGAAACACCATATATTTT. Its translation is CAWGGQGSGNTIYF. The chain joins TRBV30 to TRBJ1-3; 8 bases match TRBD1. The V and J ends lost 5 bases and 4 bases, in that order; junction bases with no gene match: 7. Germline V lookup: CDR1 GTSNPN, CDR2 SVGIG (reference sequence). The CDR3 has 14 residues. Based on the CDR3 plus reference TRBV30 and TRBJ1-3, the full variable domain is SQTIHQWPATLVQPVGSPLSLECTVEGTSNPNLYWYRQAAGRGLQLLFYSVGIGQISSEVPQNLSASRPQDRQFILSSKKLLLSDSGFYLCAWGGQGSGNTIYFGEGSWLTVV.

The rearrangement joins TRBV4-3 to TRBJ2-3; TRBD2 matches 9 bases. Germline assignment: CDR1 LGHNA and CDR2 YSLEER. This CDR3 spans 14 amino acids. Trimming at V came to 5 bases and at J to 1 base, leaving 1 base not matched to a gene. DNA of the CDR3: TGCGCCAGCAGCGGCGGGGGGGGCACAGATACGCAGTATTTT. Encoded protein: CASSGGGGTDTQYF.

The chain uses TRBV5-4 and TRBJ1-2, with 9 bases that match TRBD1. Germline trimming cut 4 bases from V and 5 bases from J; bases unmatched to any gene: 6. The CDR3 is 14 residues long. Germline V CDR1 and CDR2: SGHNT, YYREEE (reference sequence). The CDR3 reads CASSVNRGQYGYTF. DNA of the CDR3: TGTGCCAGCAGCGTGAACAGGGGGCAGTATGGCTACACCTTC.

The chain has TRBV7-8 and TRBJ1-2; TRBD1 matches 9 bases. With V trimmed by 5 bases and J by 8 bases, 9 bases remained unmatched. Per germline, CDR1 SGHVS and CDR2 FQNEAQ. This CDR3 region has 14 residues. CDR3 nucleotides: TGTGCCAGCAGCCCGAGGGACAGGGTTGACGGCTACACCTTC. Its protein product is CASSPRDRVDGYTF. The full variable domain, its missing parts supplied by reference TRBV7-8 and TRBJ1-2, is GAGVSQSPRYKVAKRGQDVALRCDPISGHVSLFWYQQALGQGPEFLTYFQNEAQLDKSGLPSDRFFAERPEGSVSTLKIQRTQQEDSAVYLCASSPRDRVDGYTFGSGTRLTVV.

This rearrangement joins TRBV27 to TRBJ2-1, with D possibly matching TRBD1 (5 bases). V was trimmed by 2 bases and J by 4 bases, leaving 18 bases between them. This CDR3 is 17 amino acids long. CDR1 is MNHEY, CDR2 SMNVEV, per germline (reference sequence). Here the CDR3 reads CASSLIAGHRIYNEQFF. The CDR3 bases are TGTGCCAGCAGTTTAATAGCAGGACACCGGATATACAATGAGCAGTTCTTC.

The chain recombines TRBV6-5 with TRBJ2-1; D is possibly TRBD1 (6 bases). V dropped 6 bases and J dropped 8 bases, with 14 bases sitting between them. The CDR3 is 13 residues long. CDR1 is MNHEY, CDR2 SVGAGI, per germline. CDR3 region: CASRQGGRDEQFF. The CDR3 DNA sequence: TGTGCCAGCAGACAAGGGGGAAGGGATGAGCAGTTCTTC.

The chain combines TRBV4-3 with TRBJ2-1, with unresolved D. This CDR3 spans 14 amino acids. V was pared by 3 bases and J by 8 bases, with 14 bases between. Germline V gene sequence: CDR1 LGHNA, CDR2 YSLEER. The chain's CDR3 is CASSQSYGRYEQFF. The CDR3 region has the DNA TGCGCCAGCAGCCAGTCGTACGGTCGATATGAGCAGTTCTTC.

The rearrangement links TRBV29-1 to TRBJ1-1, with 11 positions matching TRBD1. The CDR3 is 17 residues long. Per the germline V gene, CDR1 is SQVTM and CDR2 is ANQGSEA. Trimming cost V 1 base and J 0 bases; bases outside gene matches: 7. CDR3 loop: CSVEGGGTGGMNTEAFF. CDR3 in DNA: TGCAGCGTTGAAGGGGGGGGGACAGGGGGTATGAACACTGAAGCTTTCTTT.

The V and J genes are TRBV2 and TRBJ2-7; a weak D match, TRBD1 (5 bases). This CDR3 is built from 14 residues. The germline V and J ends were trimmed by 5 bases and 5 bases, with 16 bases remaining between them. CDR1 is SNHLY and CDR2 is FYNNEI in the germline V gene. The CDR3 protein is CASSQGGVAHEQYF. The CDR3 coding sequence is TGTGCCAGCAGTCAGGGTGGCGTCGCCCACGAGCAGTACTTC.

The genes are TRBV6-5 and TRBJ2-2; TRBD2 agrees at 7 bases. V was clipped by 0 bases and J by 3 bases; unmatched bases: 4. CDR3 length equals 16 residues. Germline CDR1 reads MNHEY; CDR2 reads SVGAGI. The CDR3: CASSYSWDYHTGELFF. The CDR3 DNA follows: TGTGCCAGCAGTTACTCATGGGACTACCACACCGGGGAGCTGTTTTTT.

The V gene is TRBV11-2, the J gene TRBJ2-5; 10 positions match TRBD1. CDR1 and CDR2 (germline): SGHAT, FQNNGV. This CDR3 has 16 amino acids. With 5 bases clipped from V and 5 bases from J, the junction kept 11 bases outside the gene matches. The CDR3 loop reads CASSNPDRGLFETQYF. The CDR3 bases are TGTGCCAGCAGCAACCCGGACAGGGGGTTGTTCGAGACCCAGTACTTC.

This clone showed up just once. CDR3 loop: CASRGQGVSSEQYF. CDR3 DNA sequence: TGTGCCAGCAGGGGCCAGGGGGTATCTAGCGAGCAGTACTTC. The chain joins TRBV27 to TRBJ2-7, with TRBD1 identical over 7 bases. Trimming cost V 6 bases and J 6 bases; bases outside gene matches: 11. Germline V CDR1 and CDR2: MNHEY, SMNVEV (reference sequence). CDR3 size: 14 residues.

This clone was seen only a few times. The chain couples TRBV29-1 to TRBJ2-7; 9 positions agree with TRBD2. CDR3 length: 16 residues. Trimming removed 0 bases from V and 0 bases from J; junction bases left unmatched: 6. Looked up from germline, CDR1 is SQVTM and CDR2 is ANQGSEA. In DNA form, the CDR3 reads TGCAGCGTTGAAGATCCGCTAGCGGGAAGCTCCTACGAGCAGTACTTC. Its translation is CSVEDPLAGSSYEQYF.

The CDR3 coding sequence is TGTGCCAGCACTTCAAGTCAGGGCTATGAGCAGTTCTTC. This codes for CASTSSQGYEQFF. The chain combines TRBV6-5 with TRBJ2-1, with D possibly being TRBD1 (5 bases). With 7 bases removed from V and 8 bases from J, the gap between germline ends came to 15 bases. Germline CDR1 is MNHEY and CDR2 is SVGAGI. The length of the CDR3 is 13 residues.

The rearrangement links TRBV6-6 to TRBJ2-7; 11 bases are shared with TRBD1. The junction had 8 bases not matched to a gene; V was cut back by 7 bases and J by 6 bases. Germline CDR1 MNHNY, CDR2 SVGAGI (reference sequence). The CDR3 sequence is 14 residues long. The CDR3 DNA sequence: TGTGCCAGCACTCCAGGACAGGGGGCGGGCGAGCAGTACTTC. Translation: CASTPGQGAGEQYF.

This clone is a singleton in its sample. The rearrangement joins TRBV10-3 to TRBJ1-2, with TRBD1 identical over 7 bases. CDR3 length: 13 residues. V was clipped by 2 bases and J by 5 bases; unmatched bases: 2. CDR1 ENHRY and CDR2 SYGVKD come from the germline V gene. This CDR3 is CAISETQGYGYTF. The CDR3 DNA reads as TGTGCCATCAGTGAGACACAGGGGTATGGCTACACCTTC.

Only a few counts were recorded for this clone. The genes are TRBV6-1 and TRBJ1-1; TRBD1 might be the D (5 bases). This CDR3 has 14 amino acids. V was shortened by 8 bases and J by 1 base, with 14 bases between the two germline ends. Germline V gene data show CDR1 as MNHNS and CDR2 as SASEGT. As DNA, the CDR3 is TGTGCCAGCCGACGGAGGGGTGAGAACACTGAAGCTTTCTTT. Residues: CASRRRGENTEAFF.

This rearrangement joins TRBV9 to TRBJ1-4, with D uncertain. The CDR3 has 15 residues. Germline CDR1 and CDR2: SGDLS and YYNGEE. V shed 7 bases and J shed 2 bases, with 15 bases lying between them. CDR3 in DNA: TGTGCCAGCTCTCCTAGCGGAACTACTAATGAAAAACTGTTTTTT. Translation gives CASSPSGTTNEKLFF.

This chain uses TRBV5-1 with TRBJ1-1; TRBD1 agrees at 8 bases. CDR3 length: 17 amino acids. Germline values: CDR1 SGHRS, CDR2 YFSETQ. Trimming cost V 4 bases and J 4 bases; bases outside gene matches: 15. The CDR3 DNA follows: TGCGCCAGCAGCCATGACATGTTAGGACAGGGAGGCACTGAAGCTTTCTTT. It specifies CASSHDMLGQGGTEAFF. The full variable domain, rest sourced from reference TRBV5-1 and TRBJ1-1, is KAGVTQTPRYLIKTRGQQVTLSCSPISGHRSVSWYQQTPGQGLQFLFEYFSETQRNKGNFPGRFSGRQFSNSRSEMNVSTLELGDSALYLCASSHDMLGQGGTEAFFGQGTRLTVV.

The chain is built from TRBV5-6 and TRBJ2-1, with TRBD2 matching over 11 bases. V was pared by 4 bases and J by 0 bases, with 9 bases of the junction left unmatched. Germline-derived CDR1 and CDR2 are SGHDT and YYEEEE. CDR3 size: 18 residues. CDR3 protein: CASSPLTSGIGSYNEQFF. For the CDR3, the DNA is TGTGCCAGCAGCCCATTGACTAGCGGGATCGGCTCCTACAATGAGCAGTTCTTC.

The chain joins TRBV7-2 to TRBJ2-1; tentatively, D is TRBD2 (5 bases). The V and J ends lost 6 bases and 9 bases respectively, with 15 bases between them. This CDR3 comprises 13 residues. CDR1 and CDR2 (germline): SGHTA, FQGNSA. CDR3 DNA sequence: TGTGCCAGCAGGATAGCGAATGGGCTTGAGCAGTTCTTC. It encodes CASRIANGLEQFF. Combining the CDR3 with reference TRBV7-2 and TRBJ2-1 gives the whole variable domain GAGVSQSPSNKVTEKGKDVELRCDPISGHTALYWYRQSLGQGLEFLIYFQGNSAPDKSGLPSDRFSAERTGGSVSTLTIQRTQQEDSAVYLCASRIANGLEQFFGPGTRLTVL.

This clone was found once. The chain is built from TRBV4-1 and TRBJ2-7, with D possibly TRBD1 on 7 matching bases. Germline V gene data show CDR1 as MGHRA and CDR2 as YSYEKL. The ends were cut back, 0 bases at V and 1 base at J, with 13 bases in the middle. The length of the CDR3 is 16 residues. Here the CDR3 DNA reads TGCGCCAGCAGCCAAGAGTGGCCAGGGGGGTCCTACGAGCAGTACTTC. Translation: CASSQEWPGGSYEQYF.

The genes are TRBV5-1 and TRBJ2-4, with 9 positions matching TRBD1. The CDR3 extends over 16 amino acids. V trimming: 4 bases; J trimming: 1 base; junction bases outside the gene matches: 6. The V gene's germline CDR1 is SGHRS and CDR2 YFSETQ. CDR3 coding DNA: TGCGCCAGCAGCGGAAGGGACAGGGATGCCAAAAACATTCAGTACTTC. It yields the protein CASSGRDRDAKNIQYF.